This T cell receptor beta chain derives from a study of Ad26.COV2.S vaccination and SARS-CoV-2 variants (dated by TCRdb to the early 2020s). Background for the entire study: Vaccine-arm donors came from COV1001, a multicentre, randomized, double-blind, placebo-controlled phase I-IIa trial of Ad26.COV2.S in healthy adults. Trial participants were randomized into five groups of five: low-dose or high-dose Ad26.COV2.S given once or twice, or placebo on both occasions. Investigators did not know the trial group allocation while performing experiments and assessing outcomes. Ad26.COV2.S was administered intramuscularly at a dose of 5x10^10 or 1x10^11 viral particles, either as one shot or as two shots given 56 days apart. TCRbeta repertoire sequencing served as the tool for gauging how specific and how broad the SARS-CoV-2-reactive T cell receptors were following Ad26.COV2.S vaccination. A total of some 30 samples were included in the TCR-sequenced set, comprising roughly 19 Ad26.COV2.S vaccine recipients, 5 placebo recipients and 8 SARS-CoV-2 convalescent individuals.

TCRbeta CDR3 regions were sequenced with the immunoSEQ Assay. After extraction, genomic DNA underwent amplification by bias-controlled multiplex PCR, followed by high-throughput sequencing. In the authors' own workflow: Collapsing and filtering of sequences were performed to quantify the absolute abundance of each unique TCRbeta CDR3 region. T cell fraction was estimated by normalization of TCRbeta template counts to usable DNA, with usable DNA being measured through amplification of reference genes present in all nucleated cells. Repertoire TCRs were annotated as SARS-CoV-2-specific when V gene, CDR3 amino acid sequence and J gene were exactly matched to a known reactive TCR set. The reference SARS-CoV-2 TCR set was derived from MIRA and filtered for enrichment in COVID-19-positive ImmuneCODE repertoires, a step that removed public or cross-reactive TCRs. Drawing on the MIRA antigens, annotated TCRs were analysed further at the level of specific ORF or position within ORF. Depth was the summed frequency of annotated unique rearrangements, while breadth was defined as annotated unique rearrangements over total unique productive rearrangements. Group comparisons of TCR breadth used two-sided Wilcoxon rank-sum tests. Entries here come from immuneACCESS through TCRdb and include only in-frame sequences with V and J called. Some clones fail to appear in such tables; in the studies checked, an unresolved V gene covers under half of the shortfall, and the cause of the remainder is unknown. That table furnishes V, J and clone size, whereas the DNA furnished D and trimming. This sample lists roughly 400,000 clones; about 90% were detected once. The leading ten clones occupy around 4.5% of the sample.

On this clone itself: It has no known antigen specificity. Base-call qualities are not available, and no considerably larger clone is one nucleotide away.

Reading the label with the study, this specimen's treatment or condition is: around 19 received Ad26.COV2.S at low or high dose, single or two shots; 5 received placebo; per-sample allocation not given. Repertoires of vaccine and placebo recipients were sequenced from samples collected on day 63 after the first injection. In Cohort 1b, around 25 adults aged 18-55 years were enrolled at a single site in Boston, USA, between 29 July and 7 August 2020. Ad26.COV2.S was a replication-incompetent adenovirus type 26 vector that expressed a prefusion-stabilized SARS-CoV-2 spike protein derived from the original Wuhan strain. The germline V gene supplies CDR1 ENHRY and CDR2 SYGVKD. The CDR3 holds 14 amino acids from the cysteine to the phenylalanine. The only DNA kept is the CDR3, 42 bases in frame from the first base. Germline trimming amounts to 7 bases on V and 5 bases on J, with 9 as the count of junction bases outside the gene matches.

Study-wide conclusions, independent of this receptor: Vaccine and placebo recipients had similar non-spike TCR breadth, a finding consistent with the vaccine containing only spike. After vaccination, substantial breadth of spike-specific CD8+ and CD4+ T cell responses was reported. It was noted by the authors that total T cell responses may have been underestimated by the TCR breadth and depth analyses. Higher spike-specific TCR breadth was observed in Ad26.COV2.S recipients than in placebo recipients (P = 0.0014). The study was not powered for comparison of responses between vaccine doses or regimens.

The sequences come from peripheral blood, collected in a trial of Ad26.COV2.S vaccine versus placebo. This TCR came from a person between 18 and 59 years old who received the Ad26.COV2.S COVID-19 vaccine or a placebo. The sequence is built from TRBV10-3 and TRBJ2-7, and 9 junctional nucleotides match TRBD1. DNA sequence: TGTGCCATCAAGGGGGACAGGGATAGGGACGAGCAGTACTTC. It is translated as CAIKGDRDRDEQYF.